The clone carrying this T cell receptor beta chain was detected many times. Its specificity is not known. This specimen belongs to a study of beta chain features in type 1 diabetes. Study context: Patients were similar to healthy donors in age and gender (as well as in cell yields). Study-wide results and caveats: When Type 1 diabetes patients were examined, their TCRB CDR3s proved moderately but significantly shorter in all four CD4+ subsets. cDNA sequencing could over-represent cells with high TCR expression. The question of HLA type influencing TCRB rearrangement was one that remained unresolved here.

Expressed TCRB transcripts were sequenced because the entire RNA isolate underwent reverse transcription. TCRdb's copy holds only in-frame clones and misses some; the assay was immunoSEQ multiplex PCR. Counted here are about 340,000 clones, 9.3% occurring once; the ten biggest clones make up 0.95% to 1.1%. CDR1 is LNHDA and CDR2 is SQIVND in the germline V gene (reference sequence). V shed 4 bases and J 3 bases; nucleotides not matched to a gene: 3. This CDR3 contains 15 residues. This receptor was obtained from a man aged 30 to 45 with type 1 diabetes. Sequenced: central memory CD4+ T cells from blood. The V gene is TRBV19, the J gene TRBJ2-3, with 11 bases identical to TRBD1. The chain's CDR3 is CASSTGQGATDTQYF. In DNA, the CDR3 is TGTGCCAGTAGTACCGGACAGGGGGCTACAGATACGCAGTATTTT. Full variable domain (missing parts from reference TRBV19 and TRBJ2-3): DGGITQSPKYLFRKEGQNVTLSCEQNLNHDAMYWYRQDPGQGLRLIYYSQIVNDFQKGDIAEGYSVSREKKESFPLTVTSAQKNPTAFYLCASSTGQGATDTQYFGPGTRLTVL.